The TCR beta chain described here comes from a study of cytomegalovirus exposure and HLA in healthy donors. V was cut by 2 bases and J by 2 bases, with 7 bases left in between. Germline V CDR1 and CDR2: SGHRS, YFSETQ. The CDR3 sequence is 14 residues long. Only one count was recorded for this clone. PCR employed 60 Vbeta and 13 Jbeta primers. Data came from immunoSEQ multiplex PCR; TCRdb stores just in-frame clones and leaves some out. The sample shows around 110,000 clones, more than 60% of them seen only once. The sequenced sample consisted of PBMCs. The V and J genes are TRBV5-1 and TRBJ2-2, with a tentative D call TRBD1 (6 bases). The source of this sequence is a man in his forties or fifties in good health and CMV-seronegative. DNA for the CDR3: TGCGCCAGCAGCTTACAGGGAAACACCGGGGAGCTGTTTTTT. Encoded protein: CASSLQGNTGELFF. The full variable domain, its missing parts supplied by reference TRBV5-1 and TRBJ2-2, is KAGVTQTPRYLIKTRGQQVTLSCSPISGHRSVSWYQQTPGQGLQFLFEYFSETQRNKGNFPGRFSGRQFSNSRSEMNVSTLELGDSALYLCASSLQGNTGELFFGEGSRLTVL.